Shown below are 16 T cell receptor beta chains from a single sample sequenced in a study of T cells after yellow fever vaccination. Using its own MiXCR run on the 5' RACE reads, TCRdb lists one record per CDR3 protein. The sample holds about 140,000 distinct CDR3 sequences, approximately 6.6% seen once. Sequencing was performed on CD4+ T cells sorted from PBMCs, taken 10 days after the yellow fever booster vaccination. Receptor source: a man aged 30-40 years who received the YFV17D yellow fever vaccine.

This clonotype was recorded at least ten times. The chain carries TRBV6-1 and TRBJ2-5; the D gene is possibly TRBD2 (7 bases). CDR1 MNHNS and CDR2 SASEGT come from the germline V gene. V shed 5 bases and J shed 4 bases, with 11 bases lying between them. The CDR3 has 13 amino acids. CDR3 sequence: CASSQRGGETQYF. CDR3 nucleotides: TGTGCCAGCAGTCAAAGGGGGGGAGAGACCCAGTACTTC.

This clonotype has a handful of counts. The chain couples TRBV4-3 to TRBJ2-2; D ambiguous. The CDR3 is 14 amino acids. With 0 bases removed from V and 2 bases from J, the gap between germline ends came to 4 bases. Germline CDR1 LGHNA, CDR2 YSLEER. The CDR3 DNA sequence: TGCGCCAGCAGCCAAGAGGGTAACACCGGGGAGCTGTTTTTT. Protein product: CASSQEGNTGELFF.

In DNA form, the CDR3 reads TGCGCCAGCAGCCAGCAGGGTCATGGCTACACCTTC. It specifies CASSQQGHGYTF. This chain connects TRBV4-3 to TRBJ1-2; perhaps TRBD1 as D (5 bases). CDR1 is LGHNA and CDR2 is YSLEER in the germline V gene. The CDR3 sequence is 12 residues long. V was cut by 3 bases and J by 6 bases, with 8 bases left in between.

This clonotype came up many times. The chain joins TRBV6-2 or TRBV6-3 to TRBJ1-5; 7 positions agree with TRBD1. CDR3 length: 15 amino acids. With V trimmed by 7 bases and J by 3 bases, 9 bases remained unmatched. CDR1 MNHEY and CDR2 SVGEGT come from the germline V gene. DNA for the CDR3: TGTGCCAGCAAAAGACGACAGGGTCTCAATCAGCCCCAGCATTTT. Its protein is CASKRRQGLNQPQHF.

This clonotype has at least ten counts. This chain uses TRBV11-1 with TRBJ2-7; 14 bases align to TRBD2. The CDR3 totals 20 residues. Trimming took 5 bases from V and 0 from J; bases not matched to a gene: 15. Looked up from germline, CDR1 is SGHAT and CDR2 is FQDESV (reference sequence). CDR3 residues: CASSQLSVGLAGGNSYEQYF. The CDR3 coding sequence is TGTGCCAGCAGCCAACTGAGTGTCGGACTAGCGGGAGGTAACTCCTACGAGCAGTACTTC. Filled out from reference TRBV11-1 and TRBJ2-7, the complete variable domain reads EAEVAQSPRYKITEKSQAVAFWCDPISGHATLYWYRQILGQGPELLVQFQDESVVDDSQLPKDRFSAERLKGVDSTLKIQPAELGDSAMYLCASSQLSVGLAGGNSYEQYFGPGTRLTVT.

This clonotype came up a few times. The chain has TRBV12-3 or TRBV12-4 and TRBJ1-1; 8 bases align to TRBD1. The CDR3 has 18 amino acids. The V and J ends lost 5 bases and 8 bases, in that order; junction bases with no gene match: 22. CDR3 residues: CASSPRGGTGVGPREAFF. The CDR3 DNA reads TGTGCCAGCAGTCCGCGCGGGGGGACAGGCGTCGGTCCAAGGGAAGCTTTCTTT.

This clonotype was counted many times. The chain has TRBV20-1 and TRBJ2-3; TRBD1 matches at 8 bases. The V and J ends lost 5 bases and 2 bases, in that order; junction bases with no gene match: 9. Germline V CDR1 and CDR2: DFQATT, SNEGSKA (reference sequence). The CDR3 is 15 residues long. DNA for the CDR3: TGCAGTGCTCCAGGACAGGGAGATAACACAGATACGCAGTATTTT. This gives the protein CSAPGQGDNTDTQYF.

This clonotype was detected only a few times. The V and J genes are TRBV19 and TRBJ2-2; TRBD2 aligns across 8 bases. Germline V lookup: CDR1 LNHDA, CDR2 SQIVND (reference sequence). Losses at the gene ends were 6 bases for V and 3 bases for J; bases not matched to a gene: 6. CDR3 length equals 15 residues. The CDR3 DNA reads TGTGCCAGTAGACTTACTAGCGGTTACACCGGGGAGCTGTTTTTT. Encoded protein: CASRLTSGYTGELFF.

A remark on this clonotype: This may stem from a read error, because a much larger clone lies one nucleotide away. V gene TRBV15 combines with J gene TRBJ2-1; 11 bases agree with TRBD2. The J call is doubtful: the DNA matches TRBJ2-7 better. Germline values: CDR1 LNHNV, CDR2 YYDKDF (reference sequence). This CDR3 spans 17 amino acids. CDR3 sequence: CATSATILAGGRYEQYF. DNA of the CDR3: TGTGCCACCAGCGCCACAATTCTAGCGGGAGGACGCTATGAGCAGTACTTC.

This clonotype has at least ten counts. The V and J genes are TRBV14 and TRBJ2-2, with TRBD2 matching over 7 bases. The CDR3 length is 15 residues. Germline CDR1 SGHDN, CDR2 FVKESK. The V segment lost 4 bases and the J segment 4 bases; nucleotides outside the gene matches: 6. The CDR3 nucleotides are TGTGCCAGCAGCCCAATAGCGGGCGTCACCGGGGAGCTGTTTTTT. This codes for CASSPIAGVTGELFF.

On this clonotype itself: One junction end does not reproduce the germline sequence, and a read error may be involved. V and J are TRBV20-1 and TRBJ2-7; TRBD1 is a possible D gene (5 bases). CDR1 is DFQATT and CDR2 is SNEGSKA in the germline V gene (reference sequence). CDR3 size: 15 residues. The CDR3 DNA sequence: TGCTGTGCTAGAGATCTAGGGGCAGGTTCCTACGAGCAGTACTTC. This sequence encodes CCARDLGAGSYEQYF.

Details on this clonotype: A read error may be the cause here, since a much bigger clone is one base away. The chain uses TRBV7-7 and TRBJ2-1; D is possibly TRBD2 (5 bases). Germline V gene sequence: CDR1 SSHAT, CDR2 FNYEAQ (reference sequence). The CDR3 spans 13 residues. CDR3 region: CDSSHALAGGLFF. In DNA, the CDR3 is TGTGATAGCAGCCACGCCCTGGCCGGAGGATTGTTCTTC.

This clonotype was counted ten times or more. The gene calls are TRBV10-3 and TRBJ2-3; TRBD2 matches 9 bases. The CDR3 sequence is 16 residues long. Germline V CDR1 and CDR2: ENHRY, SYGVKD. With V trimmed by 4 bases and J by 0 bases, 5 bases remained unmatched. CDR3 nucleotides: TGTGCCATCAGTGGATTTAGCGGGAGAAGCACAGATACGCAGTATTTT. This gives the protein CAISGFSGRSTDTQYF.

This clonotype was detected many times. Written as DNA, the CDR3 is TGCGCCAGCAGCTTGGCCCCACAGGGGGGTATTTCGAGGTACAATGAGCAGTTCTTC. Translated, it gives CASSLAPQGGISRYNEQFF. The chain links TRBV5-1 to TRBJ2-1; TRBD1 aligns across 8 bases. The CDR3 has 19 residues. Germline loops: CDR1 SGHRS, CDR2 YFSETQ. With V trimmed by 0 bases and J by 4 bases, 15 bases remained unmatched.

Note on this clonotype: The junction departs from germline at one end; a sequencing error may be responsible. The rearrangement links TRBV4-1 to TRBJ2-3; D is undetermined. The CDR3 is made up of 11 amino acids. The germline CDR1 and CDR2 sequences are MGHRA and YSYEKL. DNA for the CDR3: TGCGCCAGCAGCCAAGGAGATACGCAGTTTTTT. Its translation is CASSQGDTQFF.

This clonotype appeared many times. The chain has TRBV7-2 and TRBJ2-4; 8 bases are a match to TRBD2. From germline, CDR1 is SGHTA and CDR2 FQGNSA. There are 16 residues in the CDR3. J gave up 1 base and V 2 bases, and 4 bases lay outside the gene matches. The CDR3 sequence: CASSLSGGAAKNIQYF. The CDR3 DNA reads TGTGCCAGCAGCTTAAGCGGGGGAGCTGCCAAAAACATTCAGTACTTC.